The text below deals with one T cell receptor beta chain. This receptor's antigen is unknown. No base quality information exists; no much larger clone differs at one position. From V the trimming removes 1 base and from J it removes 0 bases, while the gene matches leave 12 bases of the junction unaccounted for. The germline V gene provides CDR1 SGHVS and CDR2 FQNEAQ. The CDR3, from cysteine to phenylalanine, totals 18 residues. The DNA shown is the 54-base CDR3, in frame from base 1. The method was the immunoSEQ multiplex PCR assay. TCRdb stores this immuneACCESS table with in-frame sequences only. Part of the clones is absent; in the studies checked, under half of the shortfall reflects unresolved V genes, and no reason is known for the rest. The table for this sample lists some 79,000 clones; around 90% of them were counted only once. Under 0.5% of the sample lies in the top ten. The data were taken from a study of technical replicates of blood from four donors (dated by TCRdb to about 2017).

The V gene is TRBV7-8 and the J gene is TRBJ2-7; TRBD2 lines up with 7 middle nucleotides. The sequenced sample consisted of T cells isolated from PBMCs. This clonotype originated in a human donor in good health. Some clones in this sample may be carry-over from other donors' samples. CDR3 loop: CASSLGRAGGSISYEQYF. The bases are TGTGCCAGCAGCTTAGGGCGCGCTGGCGGGAGTATCTCCTACGAGCAGTACTTC.